The next 9 T cell receptor beta chains were all read from a single sample in a study of blood T cell repertoires in COVID-19. The protocol was immunoSEQ multiplex PCR, while the TCRdb copy is restricted to in-frame clones and leaves out a portion. The sample lists 200,000 to 250,000 clones; about 85% were seen once. Sequences were obtained from PBMCs or T cells enriched from blood (not recorded which). The source is a man younger than 45 who had recovered from COVID-19.

The chain recombines TRBV30 with TRBJ1-4; TRBD1 might be the D (6 bases). CDR1 and CDR2 (germline): GTSNPN, SVGIG (reference sequence). The germline V and J ends were trimmed by 3 bases and 5 bases, with 22 bases remaining between them. This CDR3 is 17 amino acids long. DNA for the CDR3: TGTGCCTGGAGGAGAGGGCAGGTCAGGGGTGCCAATGAAAAACTGTTTTTT. Translation: CAWRRGQVRGANEKLFF.

The V gene is TRBV12-3 or TRBV12-4, the J gene TRBJ1-1; possibly TRBD1 for D (5 bases). The CDR3 length is 12 residues. Trimming took off 7 bases at V and 4 bases at J, with 10 bases between the two ends. The chain's CDR3 is CASKGGGTEAFF. The CDR3 bases are TGTGCCAGCAAGGGCGGGGGCACTGAAGCTTTCTTT.

This clone was seen a handful of times. The V call is TRBV18, the J call TRBJ1-1; 7 nucleotides line up with TRBD1. CDR3 length: 14 amino acids. After removal of 4 bases from V and 6 bases from J, the junction contained 8 bases not matched to a gene. Looked up from germline, CDR1 is KGHSH and CDR2 is LQKENI. This CDR3 is CASSRTTGDSEAFF. CDR3 nucleotides: TGTGCCAGCTCACGTACCACAGGGGATTCTGAAGCTTTCTTT.

The gene calls are TRBV7-9 and TRBJ2-7; maybe TRBD1 (6 bases). The CDR3 is 16 amino acids. V shed 5 bases and J shed 5 bases, with 22 bases lying between them. The V gene's germline CDR1 is SEHNR and CDR2 FQNEAQ (reference sequence). This CDR3 reads CASSQIIIGGRDEQYF. CDR3 nucleotides: TGTGCCAGCAGCCAGATTATCATTGGGGGCAGGGACGAGCAGTACTTC.

V gene TRBV18 combines with J gene TRBJ1-1, with D maybe TRBD1 (5 bases). The ends were cut back, 0 bases at V and 4 bases at J, with 12 bases in the middle. The CDR3 covers 15 residues. The germline CDR1 and CDR2 sequences are KGHSH and LQKENI. The CDR3 region is CASSPPRQLLTEAFF. CDR3 in DNA: TGTGCCAGCTCACCACCTCGACAGTTACTCACTGAAGCTTTCTTT.

The V gene is TRBV6-5, the J gene TRBJ1-2, with D unclear. Trimming removed 9 bases from V and 1 base from J, with 6 bases in between. The length of the CDR3 is 11 residues. CDR1 is MNHEY and CDR2 is SVGAGI in the germline V gene. CDR3 residues: CASRSNYGYTF. DNA for the CDR3: TGTGCCAGTCGGAGTAACTATGGCTACACCTTC.

CDR3 nucleotides: TGTGCCAGTAGCCCGGGACTAGTGGTTAACATTCAGTACTTC. As protein: CASSPGLVVNIQYF. This chain uses TRBV19 with TRBJ2-4; 8 bases line up with TRBD2. CDR1 LNHDA and CDR2 SQIVND come from the germline V gene (reference sequence). CDR3 size: 14 residues. The junction had 8 bases not matched to a gene; V was cut back by 6 bases and J by 7 bases.

The chain combines TRBV5-3 with TRBJ1-4; D possibly corresponds to TRBD1 (6 bases). TRBV5-3 falls under the ORF class, with uncertain function. V was shortened by 4 bases and J by 0 bases, with 28 bases between the two germline ends. The CDR3 is 21 residues long. The CDR3: CARSVSGPDYRAKATNEKLFF. CDR3 DNA sequence: TGTGCCAGAAGCGTTTCCGGTCCCGACTACAGGGCGAAGGCAACTAATGAAAAACTGTTTTTT.

V is TRBV7-9 and J is TRBJ2-1; perhaps TRBD2 as D (6 bases). The CDR3 consists of 13 residues. Trimming took 2 bases from V and 5 from J, leaving 7 bases between them. CDR1 and CDR2 from the germline V gene are SEHNR and FQNEAQ (reference sequence). The CDR3 nucleotides read TGTGCCAGCAGCTTAAGGAGGGACAATGAGCAGTTCTTC. Residues: CASSLRRDNEQFF.